This T cell receptor (beta chain) was captured in a study of blood T cell repertoires in COVID-19 (dated by TCRdb to about 2020). General notes on the study: Samples covering the acute and convalescent phases of COVID-19 were provided by collaborators in the United States, Italy and Spain. The material from the prospective study consisted of cDNA or gDNA derived from T cells, B-cell-depleted T cells, or PBMCs. Deeply sampled blood TCRbeta repertoires from subjects exposed to, actively infected with, or recovered from COVID-19 were included in the dataset. The repertoires were made available in a free public database intended to serve as a resource for research on the immune response to SARS-CoV-2. Samples were obtained from the ongoing ImmuneRACE study (first 160 participants) and from about 1,300 subjects provided by 6 global collaborators. The sample metadata nearly always contained a de-identified subject ID, COVID-19 status, age in years and sex. HLA class I and class II types, where available, came from metadata supplied by the sample provider rather than from assay-based typing.

The germline V gene (reference sequence) yields LNHDA for CDR1 and SQIVND for CDR2. At the junction V is shortened by 4 bases and J by 6 bases; bases outside the gene matches: 33. Reading from cysteine to phenylalanine, the CDR3 counts 23 amino acids. The read is trimmed to its CDR3 DNA, 69 bases read in frame from base 1. TCRbeta CDR3 regions were amplified from genomic DNA by means of the immunoSEQ Assay, a bias-controlled multiplex PCR. Regarding the original processing steps: Nucleated cell counts per sample were estimated from amplification of reference gene primers within the assay. To quantify the absolute abundance of each unique TCRbeta CDR3 rearrangement, sequence reads were collapsed and filtered. For each sample, productive Simpson clonality was calculated as the square root of Simpson's diversity index across productive rearrangements. The immuneACCESS repertoire file appears here via TCRdb, limited to in-frame rearrangements. These files lack a portion of the clones; in checked studies, under half of the deficit traces to unresolved V genes, and the cause of the others is not known. That table gives V, J and clone size, and the DNA gave D and trimming. For this sample the table gives 300,000 to 400,000 clones, of which 90% to 95% were detected only once. The top ten constitute almost 4% of the sample.

Paper-wide results and their limitations: The quantity of clinical and demographic metadata differed by source and by participant and was supplied without curation.

Participants in the prospective study were aged roughly 18 to 89 years, lived in 20 to 25 United States geographic areas, and enrolled through a virtual design. To assign participants to cohorts, the prospective study relied on clinical history that participants themselves reported in a screening survey and a study questionnaire. Exposed participants were defined as having been in contact with someone with a PCR-confirmed or clinician-diagnosed COVID-19 case within 2 weeks of study entry. In the prospective study, whole blood, serum and a nasopharyngeal or oropharyngeal swab were collected from each participant by mobile phlebotomists. Participants in the prospective study had the option to provide additional blood draws and questionnaires over a roughly two-month period. Prospective study blood samples were shipped either frozen or at room temperature before DNA extraction. A word on this clone: Its antigen is still unknown. No quality values exist for individual bases; no much larger clone is one base distant.

The rearrangement joined TRBV19 to TRBJ2-1, with 7 junctional bases fitting TRBD2. Sequenced: PBMCs or T cells enriched from blood (not recorded which). This TCR was sampled from a young woman who had been exposed to COVID-19. The nucleotides read TGTGCCAGTAGTAGACTACCTAAGACTAGCTTAAATTTAATCGCTACAGGCTTCAATGAGCAGTTCTTC. The translation is CASSRLPKTSLNLIATGFNEQFF.